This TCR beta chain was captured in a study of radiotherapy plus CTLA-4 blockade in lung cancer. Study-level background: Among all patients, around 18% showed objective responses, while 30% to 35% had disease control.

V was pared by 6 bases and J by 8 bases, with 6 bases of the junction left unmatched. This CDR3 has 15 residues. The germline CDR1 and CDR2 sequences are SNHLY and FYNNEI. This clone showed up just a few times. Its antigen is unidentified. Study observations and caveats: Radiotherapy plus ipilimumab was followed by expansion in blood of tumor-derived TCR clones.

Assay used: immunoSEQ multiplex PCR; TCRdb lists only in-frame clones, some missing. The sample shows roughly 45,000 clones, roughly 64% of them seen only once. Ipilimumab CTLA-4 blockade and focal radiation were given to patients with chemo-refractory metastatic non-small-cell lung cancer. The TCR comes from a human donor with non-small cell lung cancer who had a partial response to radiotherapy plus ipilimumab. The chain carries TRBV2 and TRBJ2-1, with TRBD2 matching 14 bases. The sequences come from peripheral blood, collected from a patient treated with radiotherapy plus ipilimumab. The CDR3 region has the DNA TGTGCCAGCAGAAGACTAGCGGGGGGGCTTGATGAGCAGTTCTTC. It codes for CASRRLAGGLDEQFF.